This T cell receptor beta chain originates from a study of cytomegalovirus exposure and HLA in healthy donors. Notes on this clone: Its antigen is still unknown.

The PCR was carried out with 60 Vbeta primers and 13 Jbeta primers. TCRdb's copy holds only in-frame clones and misses some; the assay was immunoSEQ multiplex PCR. Of about 150,000 clones in the sample, about 76% were seen once. CDR1 is SGHTA, CDR2 FQGTGA, per germline. CDR3 length equals 14 residues. V lost 5 bases and J 0 bases, leaving 8 bases between the germline ends. Findings of the study overall: Later findings reportedly placed an Asian-associated ancestry cluster below the roughly 690-donor mean for N-insertions. CMV serostatus was the sole immune exposure data available.

The donors, nominally healthy at sampling, likely had unrecorded immune exposures. The rearrangement uses TRBV7-3 and TRBJ2-1; D possibly corresponds to TRBD1 (5 bases). The clonotype was recovered from a man aged 25-45 years in good health and CMV-seropositive. Sample: PBMCs. CDR3 DNA: TGTGCCAGCAGCGGGGCCAGCTCCTACAATGAGCAGTTCTTC. Translation: CASSGASSYNEQFF.